This T cell receptor beta chain is drawn from a study of spatial heterogeneity in lung cancer. There are many counts of this clonotype. For a library built for alpha chains, this beta chain is a stray read; little rests on its size. Time point: sample taken at primary tumor resection. Donation came from over 60 patients with untreated early-stage non-small cell lung cancer. Tumor, nontumor lung or frozen PBMC supplied whole RNA that was sequenced unsorted. V was clipped by 0 bases and J by 9 bases, with 9 bases between them. The CDR3 consists of 13 residues. Germline V CDR1 and CDR2: SGDLS, YYNGEE. One entry per CDR3 protein, called by TCRdb with MiXCR from the 5' RACE reads. The table has 5,500 to 6,500 distinct CDR3 sequences, roughly an eighth seen once.

The chain recombines TRBV9 with TRBJ2-2; D not certain. Sequenced here: lung tissue, sampled at surgery. This clonotype was sampled from a human donor with early-stage non-small cell lung cancer. CDR3 sequence reads: CASSVERHRELFF. CDR3 coding DNA: TGTGCCAGCAGCGTAGAACGGCACCGGGAGCTGTTTTTT.